The T cell receptor beta chain described here comes from a study of long-term antiretroviral therapy in people with HIV. The study drew at least one pre-ART and at least two post-ART PBMC samples from every donor. Prior to DNA extraction, the samples held about 0.95-11 million cryopreserved PBMC. V lost 0 bases and J lost 5; bases outside the gene matches: 7. Germline V CDR1 and CDR2: SGHRS, YFSETQ. CDR3 size: 16 residues. Note on this clone: Its specificity is not known.

Study findings and constraints: All time points showed a repertoire dominated by clones expanded before ART.

Researchers ran immunoSEQ v3.0 at survey level. Produced via immunoSEQ multiplex PCR; TCRdb's table is partial and in-frame only. The profile shows about 20,000 clones, 85% of them singletons. This receptor was identified in a man aged 18 to 29 with HIV. The starting material was unsorted PBMCs, obtained around 4 years after starting antiretroviral therapy. The V gene is TRBV5-1, the J gene TRBJ1-5, with 8 bases matching TRBD1. The CDR3 DNA follows: TGCGCCAGCAGCTTGGCGCGCCAGGGGGCAGATCAGCCCCAGCATTTT. It translates to CASSLARQGADQPQHF.